This TCR beta chain originates from a study of blood T cell repertoires in COVID-19. Study-wide context: T cells, B-cell-depleted T cells, or PBMCs provided the cDNA or gDNA that served as material.

Assay used: immunoSEQ multiplex PCR; TCRdb lists only in-frame clones, some missing. The sample holds more than 200,000 clones, over 70% seen once. The sample comprised peripheral blood. This clonotype was obtained from a man aged 40-49 years with acute or convalescent COVID-19.

CDR3 bases: TGTGCCAGCAGTGCGGGATTCGACTACAATGAGCAGTTCTTC. Translated, it gives CASSAGFDYNEQFF. The chain couples TRBV7-9 to TRBJ2-1; weak D call: TRBD2 (6 bases). CDR1 is SEHNR, CDR2 FQNEAQ, per germline (reference sequence). The CDR3 consists of 14 residues. The V gene lost 6 bases and the J gene lost 3 bases, with 12 bases spanning the gap.